In this sample, the clone carrying this T cell receptor (beta chain) turned up a few times. Antigen unknown. At the survey level, the v3.0 immunoSEQ assay was run. Sequencing was intended to reach about 40,000-50,000 T-cell genomes per sample. Assay used: immunoSEQ multiplex PCR; TCRdb lists only in-frame clones, some missing. The sample lists about 40,000 clones, 86% occurring once. V shed 1 base and J 2 bases; nucleotides not matched to a gene: 9. This CDR3 is 17 amino acids long. Germline values: CDR1 SGHTA, CDR2 FQGNSA. The data belong to a study of long-term antiretroviral therapy in people with HIV. Whole-study findings and limits: After ART, diversity increased yet remained lower than transplant donor controls. Controls had broader CDR3 length ranges than HIV repertoires did.

Source: unsorted PBMCs, taken 0.1 years before starting antiretroviral therapy. This receptor was taken from a woman in her fifties or sixties with HIV. This chain links TRBV7-2 with TRBJ1-1; 8 nucleotides line up with TRBD1. The CDR3 nucleotides read TGTGCCAGCAGCTTAGGTTCCCGACAGGGGCGTAACACTGAAGCTTTCTTT. It yields the protein CASSLGSRQGRNTEAFF.